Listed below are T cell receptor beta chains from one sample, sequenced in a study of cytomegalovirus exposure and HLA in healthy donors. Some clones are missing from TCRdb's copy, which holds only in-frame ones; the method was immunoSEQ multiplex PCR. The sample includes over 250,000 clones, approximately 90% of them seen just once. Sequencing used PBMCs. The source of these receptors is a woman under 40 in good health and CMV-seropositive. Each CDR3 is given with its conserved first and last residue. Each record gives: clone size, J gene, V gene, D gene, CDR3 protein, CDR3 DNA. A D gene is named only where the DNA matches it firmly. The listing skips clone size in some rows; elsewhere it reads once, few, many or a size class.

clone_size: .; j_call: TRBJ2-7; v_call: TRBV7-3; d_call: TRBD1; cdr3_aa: CASSRDRAYEQYF; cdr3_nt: TGTGCCAGCAGCCGAGACAGGGCCTACGAGCAGTACTTC
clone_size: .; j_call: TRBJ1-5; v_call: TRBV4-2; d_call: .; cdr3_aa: CASSQVKARDQPQHF; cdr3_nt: TGTGCCAGCAGCCAAGTTAAGGCCAGAGATCAGCCCCAGCATTTT
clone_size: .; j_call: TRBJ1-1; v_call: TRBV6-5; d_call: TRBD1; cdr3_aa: CASSYLQGGNTEAFF; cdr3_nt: TGTGCCAGCAGTTACTTACAGGGGGGGAACACTGAAGCTTTCTTT
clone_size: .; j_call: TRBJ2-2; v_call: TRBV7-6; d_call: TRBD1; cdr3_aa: CASSLRGQGTNTGELFF; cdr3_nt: TGTGCCAGCAGCTTAAGGGGGCAGGGGACGAACACCGGGGAGCTGTTTTTT
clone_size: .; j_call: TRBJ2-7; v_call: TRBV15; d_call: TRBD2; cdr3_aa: CATSGGPVAGGSYEQYF; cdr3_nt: TGTGCCACCAGCGGGGGGCCGGTAGCGGGGGGCTCCTACGAGCAGTACTTC
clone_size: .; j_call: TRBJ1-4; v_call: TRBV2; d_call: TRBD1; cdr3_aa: CASSQGQGAYEKLFF; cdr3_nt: TGTGCCAGCAGCCAGGGACAGGGGGCATACGAAAAACTGTTTTTT
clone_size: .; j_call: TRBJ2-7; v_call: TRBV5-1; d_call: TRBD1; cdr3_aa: CASSWMIQGAGEQYF; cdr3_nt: TGCGCCAGCAGCTGGATGATTCAGGGGGCGGGTGAGCAGTACTTC
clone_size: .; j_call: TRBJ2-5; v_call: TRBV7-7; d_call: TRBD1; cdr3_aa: CASSPMFRTGVKETQYF; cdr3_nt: TGTGCCAGCAGCCCGATGTTCCGGACAGGGGTGAAGGAGACCCAGTACTTC
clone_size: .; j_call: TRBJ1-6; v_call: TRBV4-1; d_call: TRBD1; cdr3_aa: CASSQEYRDSLHF; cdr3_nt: TGCGCCAGCAGCCAAGAATACCGGGACAGCCTCCACTTT
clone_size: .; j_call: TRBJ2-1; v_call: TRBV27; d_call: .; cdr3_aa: CASRPGLGDLSYNEQFF; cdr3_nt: TGTGCCAGCAGACCGGGGCTTGGGGACCTCTCCTACAATGAGCAGTTCTTC
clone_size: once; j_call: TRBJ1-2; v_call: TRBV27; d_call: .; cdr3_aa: CASSFRSLNRDGYTF; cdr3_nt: TGTGCCAGCAGTTTCCGATCATTAAACAGGGACGGCTACACCTTC
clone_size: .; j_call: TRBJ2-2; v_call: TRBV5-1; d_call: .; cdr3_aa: CASSLKASNTGELFF; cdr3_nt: TGCGCCAGCAGCCTAAAGGCCTCGAACACCGGGGAGCTGTTTTTT
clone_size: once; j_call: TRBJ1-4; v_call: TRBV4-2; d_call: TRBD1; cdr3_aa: CASSQASTGQNEKLFF; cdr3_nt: TGTGCCAGCAGCCAAGCTTCGACAGGGCAAAATGAAAAACTGTTTTTT
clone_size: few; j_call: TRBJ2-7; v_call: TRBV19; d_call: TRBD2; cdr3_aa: CASSPPTSGTSYEQYF; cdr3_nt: TGTGCCAGTAGTCCCCCGACTAGCGGGACTTCCTACGAGCAGTACTTC
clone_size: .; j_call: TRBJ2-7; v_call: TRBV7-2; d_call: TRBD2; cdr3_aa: CASSLTSGRDYEQYF; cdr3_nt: TGTGCCAGCAGCCTAACTAGCGGGAGAGACTACGAGCAGTACTTC
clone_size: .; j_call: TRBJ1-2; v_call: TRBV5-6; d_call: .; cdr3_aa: CASSFRGTGHYGYTF; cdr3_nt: TGTGCCAGCAGCTTTCGTGGTACAGGGCACTATGGCTACACCTTC
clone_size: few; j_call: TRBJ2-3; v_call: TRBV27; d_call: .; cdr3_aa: CASSLSETQYF; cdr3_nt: TGTGCCAGCAGTTTATCGGAGACGCAGTATTTT
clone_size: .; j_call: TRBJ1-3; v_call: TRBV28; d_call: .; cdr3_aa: CASSLPHQGSGNTIYF; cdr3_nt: TGTGCCAGCAGTTTACCACACCAGGGGTCCGGAAACACCATATATTTT
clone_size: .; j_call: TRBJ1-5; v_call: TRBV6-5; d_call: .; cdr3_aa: CASSYEGINQPQHF; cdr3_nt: TGTGCCAGCAGTTACGAGGGTATTAATCAGCCCCAGCATTTT
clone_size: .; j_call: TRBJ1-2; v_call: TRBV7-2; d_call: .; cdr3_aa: CASSLEARMGGYTF; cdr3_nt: TGTGCCAGCAGCTTAGAGGCCAGGATGGGTGGCTACACCTTC
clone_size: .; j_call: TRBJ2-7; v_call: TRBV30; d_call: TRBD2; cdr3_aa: CAWSVKLAAEQYF; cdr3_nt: TGTGCCTGGAGTGTAAAACTAGCGGCCGAGCAGTACTTC
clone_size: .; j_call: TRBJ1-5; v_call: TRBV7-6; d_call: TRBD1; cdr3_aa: CASSAGQGARQPQHF; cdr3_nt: TGTGCCAGCAGCGCCGGACAGGGGGCGAGGCAGCCCCAGCATTTT
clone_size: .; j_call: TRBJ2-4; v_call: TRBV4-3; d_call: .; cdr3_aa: CASSQGDRVRGNIQYF; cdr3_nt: TGCGCCAGCAGCCAAGGGGACCGGGTTCGGGGAAACATTCAGTACTTC
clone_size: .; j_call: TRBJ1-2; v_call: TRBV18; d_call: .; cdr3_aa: CASSPKTASGGGYTF; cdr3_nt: TGTGCCAGCTCACCAAAGACAGCGTCCGGGGGTGGCTACACCTTC
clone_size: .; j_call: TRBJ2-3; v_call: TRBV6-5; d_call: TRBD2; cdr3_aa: CASSSLGGRGNTQYF; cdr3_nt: TGTGCCAGCAGTTCCCTGGGCGGGAGGGGGAATACGCAGTATTTT
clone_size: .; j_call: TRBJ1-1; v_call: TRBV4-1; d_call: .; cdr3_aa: CASSQTLTGRTEAFF; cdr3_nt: TGCGCCAGCAGCCAAACCCTCACAGGGAGGACTGAAGCTTTCTTT
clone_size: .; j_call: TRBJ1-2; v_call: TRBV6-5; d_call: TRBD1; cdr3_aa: CASSYSRTGGGYGYTF; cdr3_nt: TGTGCCAGCAGTTACTCCCGGACAGGGGGCGGGTATGGCTACACCTTC
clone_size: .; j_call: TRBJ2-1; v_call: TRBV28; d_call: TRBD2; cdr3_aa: CASSGIAARSGIRSYNEQFF; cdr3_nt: TGTGCCAGCAGCGGGATTGCGGCGCGGAGCGGGATACGCTCCTACAATGAGCAGTTCTTC
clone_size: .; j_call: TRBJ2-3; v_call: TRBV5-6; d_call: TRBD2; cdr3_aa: CASSSVSWTSGFTDTQYF; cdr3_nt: TGTGCCAGCAGCTCGGTTTCATGGACTAGCGGATTCACAGATACGCAGTATTTT
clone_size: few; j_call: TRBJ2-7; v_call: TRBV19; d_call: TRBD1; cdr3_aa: CASSTGGQGTYEQYF; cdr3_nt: TGTGCCAGTAGTACGGGGGGACAGGGGACCTACGAGCAGTACTTC
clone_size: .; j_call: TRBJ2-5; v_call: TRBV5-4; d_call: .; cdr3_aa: CASSLGLGETQYF; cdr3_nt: TGTGCCAGCAGCTTGGGATTGGGGGAGACCCAGTACTTC
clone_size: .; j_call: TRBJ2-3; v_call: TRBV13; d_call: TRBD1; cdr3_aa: CASSSGQGSTDTQYF; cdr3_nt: TGTGCCAGCAGCTCAGGACAGGGCAGCACAGATACGCAGTATTTT
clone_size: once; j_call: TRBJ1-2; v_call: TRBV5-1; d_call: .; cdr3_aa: CASSLGPTYGYTF; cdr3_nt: TGCGCCAGCAGCTTGGGACCGACCTATGGCTACACCTTC
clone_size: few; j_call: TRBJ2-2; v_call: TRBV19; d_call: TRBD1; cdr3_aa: CASNRGVGELFF; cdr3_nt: TGTGCCAGCAACAGGGGCGTCGGGGAGCTGTTTTTT
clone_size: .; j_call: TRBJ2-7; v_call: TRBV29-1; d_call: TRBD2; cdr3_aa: CSGGLASRPYEQYF; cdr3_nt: TGCAGCGGGGGACTAGCCTCTCGCCCTTACGAGCAGTACTTC
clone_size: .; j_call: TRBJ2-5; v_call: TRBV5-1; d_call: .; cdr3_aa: CASSPRRAEETQYF; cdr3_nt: TGCGCCAGCAGTCCTCGGAGGGCCGAAGAGACCCAGTACTTC